The sequence of this T cell receptor (beta chain) was determined in a study of T cell responses to AZD1222 COVID-19 vaccine. Overall study context: Second doses at about 4 or about 12 weeks were pooled.

Findings and caveats of the study: Nearly half of unique spike-specific TCRs reportedly avoided B.1.351 and B.1.1.7 mutated regions. Most donors were white British and more were female, and clonal diversity was possibly underestimated. Spike was spanned by vaccine-associated CD4 TCRs, with dominance at 160-218 and 743-854.

Note on this clone: Its antigen is unidentified.

The germline V gene encodes CDR1 LNHDA and CDR2 SQIVND (reference sequence). The junction had 7 bases not matched to a gene; V was cut back by 3 bases and J by 8 bases. CDR3 length: 14 residues. Produced via immunoSEQ multiplex PCR; TCRdb's table is partial and in-frame only. The table records over 100,000 clones, about 86% of them present only once. The origin of this receptor is an adult in good health. This chain joins TRBV19 and TRBJ2-1; 7 nucleotides align to TRBD2. The sample was peripheral blood, taken on day 0 of AZD1222 vaccination. CDR3 amino acids: CASSIGGSSYEQFF. The CDR3 DNA is TGTGCCAGTAGTATCGGCGGGAGTTCGTATGAGCAGTTCTTC. The variable domain in full, with the rest retrieved from reference TRBV19 and TRBJ2-1, is DGGITQSPKYLFRKEGQNVTLSCEQNLNHDAMYWYRQDPGQGLRLIYYSQIVNDFQKGDIAEGYSVSREKKESFPLTVTSAQKNPTAFYLCASSIGGSSYEQFFGPGTRLTVL.